These T cell receptor beta chains were read from a single sample in a study of T-cell reconstitution after alpha-beta-depleted transplantation in children. TCRdb analysed the PCR reads with MiXCR anew, one entry per CDR3 protein. The sample shows about 300,000 distinct CDR3 sequences, around 10% of them seen only once. Sequenced here: PBMCs, sampled before TCRalphabeta/CD19-depleted stem cell transplant. The receptor source for this set is a boy under two years old with acute myeloid leukemia, due to receive a stem cell transplant. The conserved cysteine and the conserved F or W are not part of the CDR3 here. Fields, in order: V gene, D gene, clone size, J gene, CDR3 protein. The D gene is left open where the match is weak. Size is omitted from some rows. Given values are once, few, many or a class for expanded clones.

v_gene: TRBV6-5; d_gene: .; abundance: many; j_gene: TRBJ1-1; CDR3aa: ASSLRGFTEAF
v_gene: TRBV28; d_gene: TRBD1; abundance: many; j_gene: TRBJ1-1; CDR3aa: ASSPTGDRGSTEAF
v_gene: TRBV18; d_gene: .; abundance: .; j_gene: TRBJ2-1; CDR3aa: ASSPPPGPDNEQF
v_gene: TRBV12-3/TRBV12-4; d_gene: TRBD1; abundance: few; j_gene: TRBJ1-2; CDR3aa: ASTPGQIVGGYT
v_gene: TRBV28; d_gene: .; abundance: many; j_gene: TRBJ1-2; CDR3aa: ASSLKGGGYGYT
v_gene: TRBV24-1; d_gene: TRBD2; abundance: many; j_gene: TRBJ2-1; CDR3aa: ATTGPGLASNEQF
v_gene: TRBV24-1; d_gene: .; abundance: many; j_gene: TRBJ2-1; CDR3aa: ATSDPGPPEERF
v_gene: TRBV29-1; d_gene: TRBD2; abundance: many; j_gene: TRBJ2-1; CDR3aa: SVAAGPNNEQF
v_gene: TRBV12-3/TRBV12-4; d_gene: TRBD1; abundance: many; j_gene: TRBJ2-3; CDR3aa: ASSRDRGHTQY
v_gene: TRBV18; d_gene: .; abundance: many; j_gene: TRBJ2-5; CDR3aa: ASSLGRRGRQETQY
v_gene: TRBV28; d_gene: .; abundance: many; j_gene: TRBJ2-1; CDR3aa: ASTLVTGYNEQF
v_gene: TRBV11-2; d_gene: .; abundance: many; j_gene: TRBJ1-1; CDR3aa: ASSPIGTEAF
v_gene: TRBV7-2; d_gene: .; abundance: many; j_gene: TRBJ2-7; CDR3aa: ASSLGDGYEQY
v_gene: TRBV29-1; d_gene: TRBD1; abundance: many; j_gene: TRBJ1-2; CDR3aa: SVQGAINYGYT
v_gene: TRBV9; d_gene: TRBD2; abundance: many; j_gene: TRBJ2-4; CDR3aa: ASSPRAPSGGDFLAKNIQY
v_gene: TRBV3-1; d_gene: .; abundance: many; j_gene: TRBJ1-1; CDR3aa: ASSQVPGVNTEAF
v_gene: TRBV7-9; d_gene: .; abundance: many; j_gene: TRBJ2-7; CDR3aa: ASSLPLFYEQY
v_gene: TRBV7-9; d_gene: .; abundance: many; j_gene: TRBJ2-7; CDR3aa: ASSHFPEDEQY
v_gene: TRBV20-1; d_gene: .; abundance: many; j_gene: TRBJ1-4; CDR3aa: SARVLTRGGEKLF
v_gene: TRBV12-5; d_gene: .; abundance: .; j_gene: TRBJ2-7; CDR3aa: ASGPDQGGEQY
v_gene: TRBV19; d_gene: TRBD1; abundance: .; j_gene: TRBJ1-2; CDR3aa: ASTPLRQGFGYT
v_gene: TRBV7-7; d_gene: TRBD1; abundance: many; j_gene: TRBJ2-5; CDR3aa: ASSLEGTGTVTQY
v_gene: TRBV10-3; d_gene: TRBD2; abundance: many; j_gene: TRBJ2-3; CDR3aa: AINWRESSDTQY
v_gene: TRBV15; d_gene: .; abundance: many; j_gene: TRBJ2-3; CDR3aa: ATSGIDRWKNTQY
v_gene: TRBV7-9; d_gene: .; abundance: many; j_gene: TRBJ1-2; CDR3aa: ASSLVGGPYGYT
v_gene: TRBV29-1; d_gene: .; abundance: many; j_gene: TRBJ2-1; CDR3aa: SVEDGSFSYNEQF
v_gene: TRBV7-9; d_gene: .; abundance: few; j_gene: TRBJ2-1; CDR3aa: ASSLNQAYNEQF
v_gene: TRBV10-2; d_gene: TRBD2; abundance: many; j_gene: TRBJ2-5; CDR3aa: ASRLAGGPETQY
v_gene: TRBV9; d_gene: .; abundance: many; j_gene: TRBJ2-3; CDR3aa: ASSAKERWDTQY
v_gene: TRBV19; d_gene: .; abundance: few; j_gene: TRBJ1-5; CDR3aa: ASSIERAGYYQPQH
v_gene: TRBV7-9; d_gene: .; abundance: many; j_gene: TRBJ2-1; CDR3aa: ASSRPARVDEQF
v_gene: TRBV24-1; d_gene: TRBD2; abundance: many; j_gene: TRBJ2-3; CDR3aa: ATSDFRLLAGKLTDTQY
v_gene: TRBV12-3/TRBV12-4; d_gene: .; abundance: many; j_gene: TRBJ2-7; CDR3aa: ASSETGPSSYEQY
v_gene: TRBV7-7; d_gene: .; abundance: many; j_gene: TRBJ2-5; CDR3aa: ASSPLLTGNQETQY
v_gene: TRBV4-1; d_gene: .; abundance: many; j_gene: TRBJ2-7; CDR3aa: ASSQGTQYSYEQY
v_gene: TRBV12-3/TRBV12-4; d_gene: .; abundance: .; j_gene: TRBJ2-1; CDR3aa: ASSPQASSYNEQF
v_gene: TRBV18; d_gene: TRBD2; abundance: many; j_gene: TRBJ2-7; CDR3aa: ASSPLSGVDEQY
v_gene: TRBV7-3; d_gene: TRBD2; abundance: .; j_gene: TRBJ2-2; CDR3aa: ASSPKRLAGGTGELF
v_gene: TRBV29-1; d_gene: .; abundance: many; j_gene: TRBJ1-5; CDR3aa: SVLQEYNQPQH
v_gene: TRBV28; d_gene: .; abundance: .; j_gene: TRBJ2-1; CDR3aa: ASKVGITAYNEQF
v_gene: TRBV11-3; d_gene: .; abundance: many; j_gene: TRBJ2-1; CDR3aa: ASSLDGRGEQF
v_gene: TRBV6-1; d_gene: TRBD2; abundance: many; j_gene: TRBJ2-5; CDR3aa: ASSEASGGQETQY
v_gene: TRBV6-5; d_gene: TRBD1; abundance: many; j_gene: TRBJ1-2; CDR3aa: ASSYSRIQGGDYGYT
v_gene: TRBV5-5; d_gene: TRBD1; abundance: many; j_gene: TRBJ2-7; CDR3aa: ASSLRWYRGHEQY
v_gene: TRBV20-1; d_gene: .; abundance: many; j_gene: TRBJ2-7; CDR3aa: SAREPQGLEQY
v_gene: TRBV5-3; d_gene: .; abundance: .; j_gene: TRBJ2-1; CDR3aa: ARSLEQFCNEQF